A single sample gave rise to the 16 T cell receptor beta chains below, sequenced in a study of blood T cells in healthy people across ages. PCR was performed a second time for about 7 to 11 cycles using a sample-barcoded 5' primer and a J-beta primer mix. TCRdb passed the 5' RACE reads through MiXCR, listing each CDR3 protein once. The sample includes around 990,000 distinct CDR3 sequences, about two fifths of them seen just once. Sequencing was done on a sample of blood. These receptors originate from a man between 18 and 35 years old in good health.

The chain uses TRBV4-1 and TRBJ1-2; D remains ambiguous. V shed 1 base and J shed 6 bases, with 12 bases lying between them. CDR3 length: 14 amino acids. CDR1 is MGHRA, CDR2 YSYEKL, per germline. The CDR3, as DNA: TGCGCCAGCAGCCAAGCCCGTCTGAATGATGGCTACACCTTC. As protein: CASSQARLNDGYTF.

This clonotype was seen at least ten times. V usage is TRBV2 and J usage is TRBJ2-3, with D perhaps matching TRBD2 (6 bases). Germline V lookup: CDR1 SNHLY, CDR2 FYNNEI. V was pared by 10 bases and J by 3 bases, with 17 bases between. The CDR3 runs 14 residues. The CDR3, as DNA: TGTGCCACCGTGGGGGACTCTGAAACAGATACGCAGTATTTT. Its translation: CATVGDSETDTQYF.

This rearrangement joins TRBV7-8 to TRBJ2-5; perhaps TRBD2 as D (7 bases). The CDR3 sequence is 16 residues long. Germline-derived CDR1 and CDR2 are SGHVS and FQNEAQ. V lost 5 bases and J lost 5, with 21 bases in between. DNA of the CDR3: TGTGCCAGCAGCCCTCGCGACGGGGGGCCTTGGGAGACCCAGTACTTC. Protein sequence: CASSPRDGGPWETQYF.

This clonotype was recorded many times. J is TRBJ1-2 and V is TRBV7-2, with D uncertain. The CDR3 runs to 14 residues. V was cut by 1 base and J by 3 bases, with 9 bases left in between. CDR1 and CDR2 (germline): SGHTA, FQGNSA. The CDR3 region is CASSLEAGYYGYTF. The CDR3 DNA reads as TGTGCCAGCAGCTTAGAAGCAGGATACTATGGCTACACCTTC.

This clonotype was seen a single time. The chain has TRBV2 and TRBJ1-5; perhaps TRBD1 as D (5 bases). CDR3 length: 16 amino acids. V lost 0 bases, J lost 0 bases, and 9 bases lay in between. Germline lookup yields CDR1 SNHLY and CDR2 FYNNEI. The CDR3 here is CASSEAGAYSNQPQHF. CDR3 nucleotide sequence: TGTGCCAGCAGTGAAGCAGGGGCATATAGCAATCAGCCCCAGCATTTT.

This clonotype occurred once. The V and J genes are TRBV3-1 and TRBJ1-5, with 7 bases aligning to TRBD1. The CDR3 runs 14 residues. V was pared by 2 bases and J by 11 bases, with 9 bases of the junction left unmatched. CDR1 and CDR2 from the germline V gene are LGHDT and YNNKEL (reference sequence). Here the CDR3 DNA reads TGTGCCAGCAGCCAATCTGGACAGGTCTCTGCCCAGCATTTT. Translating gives CASSQSGQVSAQHF.

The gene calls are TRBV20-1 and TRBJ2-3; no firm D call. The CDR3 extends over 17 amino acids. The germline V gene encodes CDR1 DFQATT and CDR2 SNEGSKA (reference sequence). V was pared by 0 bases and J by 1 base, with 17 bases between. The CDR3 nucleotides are TGCAGTGCTAGAGATTCCGAAGGGTGGTGGGGCACAGATACGCAGTATTTT. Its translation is CSARDSEGWWGTDTQYF.

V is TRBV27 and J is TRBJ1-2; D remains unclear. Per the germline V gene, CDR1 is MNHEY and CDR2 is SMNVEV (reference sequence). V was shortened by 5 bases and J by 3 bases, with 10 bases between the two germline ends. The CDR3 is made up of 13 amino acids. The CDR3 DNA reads TGTGCCAGCAGTGCAGGCGGCGACTATGGCTACACCTTC. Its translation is CASSAGGDYGYTF.

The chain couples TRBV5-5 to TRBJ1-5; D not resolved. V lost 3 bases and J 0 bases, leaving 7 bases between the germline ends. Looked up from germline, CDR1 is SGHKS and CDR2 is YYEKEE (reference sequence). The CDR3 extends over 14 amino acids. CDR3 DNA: TGTGCCAGCAGCTCTTTTCTTAGCAATCAGCCCCAGCATTTT. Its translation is CASSSFLSNQPQHF.

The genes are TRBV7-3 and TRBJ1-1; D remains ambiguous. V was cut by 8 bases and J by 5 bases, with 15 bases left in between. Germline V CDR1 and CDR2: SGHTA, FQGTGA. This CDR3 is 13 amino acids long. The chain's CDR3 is CASSSEGWTEAFF. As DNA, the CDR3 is TGTGCCAGCTCAAGCGAGGGTTGGACTGAAGCTTTCTTT. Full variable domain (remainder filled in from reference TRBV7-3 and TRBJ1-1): GAGVSQTPSNKVTEKGKYVELRCDPISGHTALYWYRQSLGQGPEFLIYFQGTGAADDSGLPNDRFFAVRPEGSVSTLKIQRTERGDSAVYLCASSSEGWTEAFFGQGTRLTVV.

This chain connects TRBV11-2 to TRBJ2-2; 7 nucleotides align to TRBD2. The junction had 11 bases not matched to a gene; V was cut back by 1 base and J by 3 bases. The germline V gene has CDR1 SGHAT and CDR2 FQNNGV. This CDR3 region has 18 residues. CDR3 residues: CASSLVWPSGRDTGELFF. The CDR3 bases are TGTGCCAGCAGCTTAGTTTGGCCTAGCGGTAGAGACACCGGGGAGCTGTTTTTT. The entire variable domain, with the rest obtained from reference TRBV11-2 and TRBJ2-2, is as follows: EAGVAQSPRYKIIEKRQSVAFWCNPISGHATLYWYQQILGQGPKLLIQFQNNGVVDDSQLPKDRFSAERLKGVDSTLKIQPAKLEDSAVYLCASSLVWPSGRDTGELFFGEGSRLTVL.

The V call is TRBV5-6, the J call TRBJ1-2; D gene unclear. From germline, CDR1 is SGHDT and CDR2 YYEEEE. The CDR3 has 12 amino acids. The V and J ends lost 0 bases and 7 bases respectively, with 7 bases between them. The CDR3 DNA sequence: TGTGCCAGCAGCTTGGTACAGACTGGCTACACCTTC. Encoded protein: CASSLVQTGYTF.

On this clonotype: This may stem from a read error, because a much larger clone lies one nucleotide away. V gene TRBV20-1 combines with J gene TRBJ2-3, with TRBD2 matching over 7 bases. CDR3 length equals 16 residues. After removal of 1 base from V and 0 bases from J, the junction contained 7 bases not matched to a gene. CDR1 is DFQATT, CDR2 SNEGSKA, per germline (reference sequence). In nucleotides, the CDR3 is TGCAGTGCTAGAGGCCTACTAGCGACTAGCACAGATACGCAGTATTTT. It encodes CSARGLLATSTDTQYF.

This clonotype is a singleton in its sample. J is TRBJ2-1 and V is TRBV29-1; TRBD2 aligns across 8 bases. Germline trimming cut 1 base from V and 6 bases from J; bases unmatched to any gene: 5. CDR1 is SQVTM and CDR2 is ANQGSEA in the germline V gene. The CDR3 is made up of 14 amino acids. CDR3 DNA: TGCAGCGTTGAAGCTCGACTAGCGTTCAATGAGCAGTTCTTC. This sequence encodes CSVEARLAFNEQFF.

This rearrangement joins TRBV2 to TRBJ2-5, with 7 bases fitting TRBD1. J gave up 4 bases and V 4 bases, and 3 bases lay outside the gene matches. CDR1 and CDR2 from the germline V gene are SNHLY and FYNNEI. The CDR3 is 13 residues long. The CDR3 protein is CASSGNRGETQYF. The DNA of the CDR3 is TGTGCCAGCAGTGGTAACAGGGGAGAGACCCAGTACTTC.

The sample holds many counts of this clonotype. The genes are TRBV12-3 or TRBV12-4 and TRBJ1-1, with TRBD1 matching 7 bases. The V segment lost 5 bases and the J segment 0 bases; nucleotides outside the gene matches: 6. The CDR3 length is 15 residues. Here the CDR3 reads CASSLRTGMNTEAFF. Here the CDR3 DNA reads TGTGCCAGCAGTCTGCGGACAGGCATGAACACTGAAGCTTTCTTT.